This TCR beta chain comes out of a study of vaccination and CD4 T cells after COVID-19. As for the study in general: The control cultures got either a CEFX pool, an HIV-1 Nef pool, or no peptide at all.

Notes on the study in general: Spike mono-reactivity was shown by 304 of 307 vaccine-specific clones in convalescent patients. Detection of a median around 86% of reactive clones in convalescent patients was confined to the period after vaccination.

Treatment indicated: approximately nine-day PBMC culture with coronavirus spike peptide pools or control peptides (ViraFEST assay). Negative selection recovered the CD4+ T cells once they had spent nine to eleven days in culture. The CDR3 has 13 amino acids. The germline V gene has CDR1 SGHNT and CDR2 YENEEA. Between the trimmed V and J ends, which lost 8 bases and 3 bases, there was a span of 12 bases. About this clonotype: The antigen remains unidentified.

Oncomine TCR Beta short-read sequencing was applied to DNA from cultured CD4+ T cells. Each CDR3 protein gets one entry after TCRdb re-called the PCR reads with MiXCR. This sample has 8,000 to 13,000 distinct CDR3 sequences, with roughly 64% found just once. This sequence was found in a human donor who had recovered from COVID-19. The chain is built from TRBV11-3 and TRBJ2-3, with D uncertain. The sample consisted of CD4+ T cells from blood, cultured in vitro. The CDR3 DNA is TGTGCCAGCTCACGCCGTTCTACAGATACGCAGTATTTT. As protein: CASSRRSTDTQYF.